This T cell receptor (beta chain) originates from a study of response to subunit inactivated influenza vaccine. This clonotype was picked up a small number of times. MiXCR, run by TCRdb on the RT-PCR reads, gives a single entry per CDR3 protein. The table lists about 540,000 distinct CDR3 sequences, roughly 23% of them singletons. The sample also formed part of further work on T cells expressing NK-cell markers. That source adds: With UMIs, 5'RACE template switching was used to make TCR beta cDNA. Seven sequenced donors out of eight were HCMV-seropositive, one seronegative. Several experiments added an anti-gamma-delta TCR antibody to sort only alpha-beta TCR T cells. For over 5 donors, the dominant NKG2C+ clonotypes made up roughly 1.0-8% of their CD8+ T cells. HCMV specificity of the expanded NKG2C+ T cell clones was not established.

This TCR was sampled from a man aged 45-65 years who received an inactivated influenza vaccine. The sequenced sample was CD4+ T cells sorted from PBMCs, obtained 12 days after vaccination.

This CDR3 reads CATSAKNIQYF. In DNA form, the CDR3 reads TGTGCCACCAGCGCCAAAAACATTCAGTACTTC. The J gene is TRBJ2-4, the V gene TRBV15; no firm D call. Deletions cut 5 bases from V and 1 base from J, with 0 bases between. Germline V gene sequence: CDR1 LNHNV, CDR2 YYDKDF (reference sequence). This CDR3 is built from 11 residues.